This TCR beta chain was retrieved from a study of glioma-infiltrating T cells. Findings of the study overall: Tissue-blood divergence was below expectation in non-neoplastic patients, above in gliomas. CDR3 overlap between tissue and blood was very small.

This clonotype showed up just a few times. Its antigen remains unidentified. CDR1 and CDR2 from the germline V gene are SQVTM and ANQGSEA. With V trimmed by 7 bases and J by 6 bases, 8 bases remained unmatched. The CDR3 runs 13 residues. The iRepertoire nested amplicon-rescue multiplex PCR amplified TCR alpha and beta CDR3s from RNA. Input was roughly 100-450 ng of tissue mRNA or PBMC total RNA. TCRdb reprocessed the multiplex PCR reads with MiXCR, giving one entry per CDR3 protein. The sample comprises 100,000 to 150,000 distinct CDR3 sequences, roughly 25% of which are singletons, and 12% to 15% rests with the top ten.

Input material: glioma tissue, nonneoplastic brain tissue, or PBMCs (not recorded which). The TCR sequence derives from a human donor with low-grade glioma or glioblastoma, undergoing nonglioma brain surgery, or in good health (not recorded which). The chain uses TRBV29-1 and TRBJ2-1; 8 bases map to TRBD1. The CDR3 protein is CSALTGEVNEQFF. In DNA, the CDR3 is TGCAGCGCCCTGACAGGGGAAGTCAATGAGCAGTTCTTC.